Listed below are T cell receptor beta chains from one sample, sequenced in a study of cytomegalovirus exposure and HLA in healthy donors. Clones were read by immunoSEQ multiplex PCR, and TCRdb kept only the in-frame ones, dropping some. The data hold 250,000 or so clones, with 80% to 95% observed a single time. Sequences were obtained from PBMCs. These receptors were obtained from a girl aged 2 to 9 in good health and CMV-seronegative. Each CDR3 is given with its conserved first and last residue. A D gene is named only where the DNA matches it firmly. Size is omitted from some rows. Given values are once, few, many or a class for expanded clones.

j_gene	abundance	d_gene	v_gene	CDR3nt	CDR3aa
TRBJ2-5	.	.	TRBV27	TGTGCCAGCAGTTTACGAGAGACCCAGTACTTC	CASSLRETQYF
TRBJ2-1	.	.	TRBV5-1	TGCGCCAGCAGCCTCGACAGCTACAATGAGCAGTTCTTC	CASSLDSYNEQFF
TRBJ2-7	.	.	TRBV5-1	TGCGCCAGCAGCTTGAGGGTACAGGAGTCCTCCTACGAGCAGTACTTC	CASSLRVQESSYEQYF
TRBJ2-1	.	TRBD2	TRBV6-5	TGTGCCAGCAGTTACTCGCTGGCTAGCGGGGTCCGGGAGCAGTTCTTC	CASSYSLASGVREQFF
TRBJ1-2	.	TRBD1	TRBV9	TGTGCCAGCAGCCCTCGCCCCGGCACAGGGGGCGGCTACACCTTC	CASSPRPGTGGGYTF
TRBJ1-4	.	.	TRBV28	TGTGCCAGCAGCAAAGAGCCCTACCGGAGGGCTAATGAAAAACTGTTTTTT	CASSKEPYRRANEKLFF
TRBJ2-1	once	.	TRBV5-4	TGTGCCAGCAGCTTGGGAGCGGGTAGCTCCTACAATGAGCAGTTCTTC	CASSLGAGSSYNEQFF
TRBJ1-3	.	TRBD1	TRBV7-6	TGTGCCAGCAGCCCTTTGACAGGGGTTCGCAACACCATATATTTT	CASSPLTGVRNTIYF
TRBJ2-7	.	TRBD2	TRBV28	TGTGCCAGCACTCGAAGCGGGGTTAGCTCCTACGAGCAGTACTTC	CASTRSGVSSYEQYF
TRBJ1-6	.	.	TRBV5-1	TGCGCCAGCAGCTTGACCCCCCCAGGGAACAATTCACCCCTCCACTTT	CASSLTPPGNNSPLHF
TRBJ2-7	.	TRBD1	TRBV4-1	TGCGCCAGCAGCCACCCGGGACAGGGCTCGTACGAGCAGTACTTC	CASSHPGQGSYEQYF
TRBJ2-1	once	.	TRBV19	TGTGCCACCAGGGGAAAAGACTACAATGAGCAGTTCTTC	CATRGKDYNEQFF
TRBJ2-4	.	TRBD1	TRBV5-1	TGCGCCAGCAGCGGAAAGACAGGGGCGACCAAAAACATTCAGTACTTC	CASSGKTGATKNIQYF
TRBJ1-2	.	.	TRBV6-1	TGTGCCAGCAGGGAATTCAATAACTATGGCTACACCTTC	CASREFNNYGYTF
TRBJ1-1	.	.	TRBV2	TGTGCCAGCAGTGAAGGAATGGGCAGGGAGGCTGAAGCTTTCTTT	CASSEGMGREAEAFF
TRBJ2-1	.	TRBD2	TRBV11-3	TGTGCCAGCAGCTTAGGAGGGACTAGCGGGAGACCCTCTTACAATGAGCAGTTCTTC	CASSLGGTSGRPSYNEQFF
TRBJ2-7	.	.	TRBV10-3	TGTGCCATCAGCGACTCCAGTTACGAGCAGTACTTC	CAISDSSYEQYF
TRBJ1-5	.	.	TRBV2	TGTGCCAGCAGTGAGTCCGGACAGTCCAATCAGCCCCAGCATTTT	CASSESGQSNQPQHF
TRBJ2-7	.	TRBD2	TRBV6-5	TGTGCCAGCAGTTGGACTAGCGGTTCCTACGAGCAGTACTTC	CASSWTSGSYEQYF
TRBJ1-2	.	.	TRBV19	TGTGCCAGTAGTTCGGCAGGGGATTCCTATGGCTACACCTTC	CASSSAGDSYGYTF
TRBJ1-1	.	TRBD1	TRBV6-6	TGTGCCAGCAGTTTGGGACAGGGTGCTGGTAACACTGAAGCTTTCTTT	CASSLGQGAGNTEAFF
TRBJ1-3	.	.	TRBV12-5	TGTGCTAGTGGTTTTCAACCGACAGCCTCGAACTCTGGAAACACCATATATTTT	CASGFQPTASNSGNTIYF
TRBJ1-2	.	TRBD1	TRBV5-4	TGTGCCAGCAGCTTCGGGACAGCTGGCGGCTACACCTTC	CASSFGTAGGYTF
TRBJ1-4	once	.	TRBV6-1	TGTGCCAGCAGTGAAACTTTAACTAATGAAAAACTGTTTTTT	CASSETLTNEKLFF
TRBJ2-7	.	.	TRBV30	TGTGCCTGGACCTCGACGGGCGAGCAGTACTTC	CAWTSTGEQYF
TRBJ2-7	.	TRBD1	TRBV6-5	TGTGCCAGCAGCCCACGGGGACAGATCCCGGACGAGCAGTACTTC	CASSPRGQIPDEQYF
TRBJ2-3	.	.	TRBV10-3	TGTGCCATCAGTGACCGCGGGGGCAACACAGATACGCAGTATTTT	CAISDRGGNTDTQYF
TRBJ1-2	.	TRBD1	TRBV2	TGTGCCAGCAGTGAAGGGACAGGCTATGGCTACACCTTC	CASSEGTGYGYTF
TRBJ2-7	.	.	TRBV6-6	TGTGCCAGCAGTTACCAGGGGAACGAGCAGTACTTC	CASSYQGNEQYF